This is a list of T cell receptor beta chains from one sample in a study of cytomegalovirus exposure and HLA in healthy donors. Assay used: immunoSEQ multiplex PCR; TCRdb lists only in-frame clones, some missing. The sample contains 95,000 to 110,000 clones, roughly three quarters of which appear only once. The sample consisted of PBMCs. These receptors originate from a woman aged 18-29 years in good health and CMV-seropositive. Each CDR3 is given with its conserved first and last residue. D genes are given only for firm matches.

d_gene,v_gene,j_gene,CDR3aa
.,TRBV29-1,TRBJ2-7,CSVETGVPYEQYF
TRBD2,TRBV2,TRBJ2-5,CASSEAGGGETQYF
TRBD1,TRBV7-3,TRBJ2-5,CASSLTGTGMETQYF
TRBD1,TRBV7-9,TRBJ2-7,CASSPPTTGAINYEQYF
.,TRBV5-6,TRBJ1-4,CASSPQGPNEKLFF
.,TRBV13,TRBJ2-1,CASSLGGSNEQFF
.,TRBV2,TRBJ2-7,CASEGGGYEQYF
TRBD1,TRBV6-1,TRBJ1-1,CASSEGDREMAFF
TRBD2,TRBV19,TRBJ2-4,CASSISGGASNIQYF
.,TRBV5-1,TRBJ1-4,CASSSEAPNEKLFF
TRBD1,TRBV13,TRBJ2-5,CASSQTGGRETQYF
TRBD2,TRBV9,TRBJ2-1,CASSELAGGYNEQFF
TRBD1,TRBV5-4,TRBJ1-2,CASSRGQDDRGYTF
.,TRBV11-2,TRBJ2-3,CASSSTGVTDTQYF
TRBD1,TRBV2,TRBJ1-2,CASREGQVIYYGYTF
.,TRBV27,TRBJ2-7,CASSSQDLQTSYEQYF
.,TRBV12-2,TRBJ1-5,CASRKYHYFRVYQPQHF
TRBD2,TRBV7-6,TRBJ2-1,CASSRLAGDNEQFF
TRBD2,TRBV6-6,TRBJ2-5,CASSTGGVWETQYF
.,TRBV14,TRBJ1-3,CASSQDRVSGNTIYF
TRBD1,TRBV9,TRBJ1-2,CASSPGTGTYGYTF
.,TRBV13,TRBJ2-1,CASSQETAYNEQFF
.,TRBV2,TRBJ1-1,CASSESRNTEAFF
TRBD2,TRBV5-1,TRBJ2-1,CASSLLGAGGRNEQFF
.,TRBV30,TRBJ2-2,CAWSVTGSPGELFF
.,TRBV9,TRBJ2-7,CASSVARADDEQYF
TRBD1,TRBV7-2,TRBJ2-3,CASSTRQGWTDTQYF
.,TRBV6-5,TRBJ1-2,CASYSGAVGGYTF
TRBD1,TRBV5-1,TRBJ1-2,CASSDRDSYGYTF
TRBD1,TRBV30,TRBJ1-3,CAWSRDSGSGNTIYF
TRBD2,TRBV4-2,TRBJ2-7,CASSQRGQLAGLAGRAHEQYF
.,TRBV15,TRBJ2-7,CATSGGASASYEQYF
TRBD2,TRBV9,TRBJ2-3,CASSVGEGQQLAQYF
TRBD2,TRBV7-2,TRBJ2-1,CASSPTAGGLYEQFF
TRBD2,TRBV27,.,CASAFGTSGNRPYEQYF
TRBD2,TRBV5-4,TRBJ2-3,CASSLALGLAGVGDTQYF
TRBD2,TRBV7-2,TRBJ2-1,CASSLTSGSFNEQFF
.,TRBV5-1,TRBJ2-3,CASSPLVGGRADTQYF
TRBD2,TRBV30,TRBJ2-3,CAWRPSGRSLCTQYF
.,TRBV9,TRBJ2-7,CASSVTGGSSYEQYF
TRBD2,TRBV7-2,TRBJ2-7,CASSLSASGYEQYF
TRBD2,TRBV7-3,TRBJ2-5,CASSPGGAQETQYF
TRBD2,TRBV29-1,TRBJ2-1,CSVEGGTSGGLYNEQFF
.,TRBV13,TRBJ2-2,CASSSTGTGELFF
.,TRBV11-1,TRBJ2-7,CASSLEGGGYEQYF
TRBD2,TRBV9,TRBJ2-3,CASSVGVAGVATQYF
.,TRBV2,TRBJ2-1,CASSGPRFAGTNEQFF
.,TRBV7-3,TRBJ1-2,CASSQAGGYGYTF
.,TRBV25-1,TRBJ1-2,CASSEFPTGGYTF
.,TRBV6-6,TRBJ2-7,CASSSTTGDPYEQYF